These 11 T cell receptor beta chains were sequenced from one sample in a study of early T cells in non-severe SARS-CoV-2 infection. TCRdb redid the calling of the 5' RACE reads with MiXCR, one entry per CDR3 protein. Among 55,000 to 65,000 distinct CDR3 sequences listed, 8% to 9.5% were seen once. The source material was whole blood. The receptors shown here come from an adult who was a healthcare worker with PCR-confirmed SARS-CoV-2 infection or an uninfected control (not recorded which).

This clonotype was observed a few times. The rearrangement links TRBV29-1 to TRBJ2-3; D is unresolved. V lost 4 bases to trimming and J lost 2 bases, with 4 bases between them. The CDR3 length is 11 residues. Germline V gene data show CDR1 as SQVTM and CDR2 as ANQGSEA. CDR3 amino acids: CSVADTDTQYF. DNA of the CDR3: TGCAGCGTTGCAGACACAGATACGCAGTATTTT.

Concerning this clonotype: The missing conserved phenylalanine or tryptophan at the end of this CDR3 makes a read error likely. The genes are TRBV29-1 and TRBJ1-1; D is ambiguous. Germline CDR1 reads SQVTM; CDR2 reads ANQGSEA. This CDR3 has 14 amino acids. In DNA form, the CDR3 reads TGCAGGGGAGGAGGAGGGAACCCGAACACTGAAGCTTTCCTT. It codes for CRGGGGNPNTEAFL.

This clonotype is categorized as medium-sized. The chain recombines TRBV7-9 with TRBJ2-5, with D possibly TRBD1 on 6 matching bases. Trimming removed 4 bases at V and 3 bases at J, with 15 bases between. The CDR3 runs 15 residues. The germline V gene encodes CDR1 SEHNR and CDR2 FQNEAQ (reference sequence). Here the CDR3 reads CASSSERQEKETQYF. The CDR3 DNA reads TGTGCCAGCAGCTCCGAACGACAGGAGAAAGAGACCCAGTACTTC. Using reference TRBV7-9 and TRBJ2-5 for the parts outside the CDR3, the full variable domain is DTGVSQNPRHKITKRGQNVTFRCDPISEHNRLYWYRQTLGQGPEFLTYFQNEAQLEKSRLLSDRFSAERPKGSFSTLEIQRTEQGDSAMYLCASSSERQEKETQYFGPGTRLLVL.

V is TRBV6-1 and J is TRBJ2-5; 10 positions agree with TRBD2. With V trimmed by 2 bases and J by 9 bases, 6 bases remained unmatched. The CDR3 loop spans 14 amino acids. CDR1 and CDR2 (germline): MNHNS, SASEGT. The chain's CDR3 is CASSEYRAGGAQYF. CDR3 coding DNA: TGTGCCAGCAGTGAATATCGAGCGGGAGGGGCCCAGTACTTC.

This clonotype was detected ten times or more. The chain is built from TRBV7-2 and TRBJ1-2; D perhaps matches TRBD1 (6 bases). Germline loops: CDR1 SGHTA, CDR2 FQGNSA. The CDR3 is 13 residues long. The ends were cut back, 4 bases at V and 6 bases at J, with 12 bases in the middle. The CDR3 region is CASSSRRGDGYTF. In DNA form, the CDR3 reads TGTGCCAGCAGCTCCCGTAGGGGGGATGGCTACACCTTC.

The rearrangement links TRBV9 to TRBJ2-2; TRBD1 aligns across 7 bases. The CDR3 contains 15 residues. Trimming took 4 bases from V and 6 from J; bases not matched to a gene: 9. Germline CDR1 reads SGDLS; CDR2 reads YYNGEE. CDR3 amino acids: CASSSDAQGAGELFF. For the CDR3, the DNA is TGTGCCAGCAGCTCCGACGCCCAGGGGGCCGGGGAGCTGTTTTTT.

The J gene is TRBJ1-5, the V gene TRBV15; D perhaps matches TRBD1 (5 bases). The V gene lost 0 bases and the J gene lost 3 bases, with 15 bases spanning the gap. The CDR3 totals 17 residues. Germline assignment: CDR1 LNHNV and CDR2 YYDKDF (reference sequence). Here the CDR3 DNA reads TGTGCCACCAGCAGAGATTATTCCAGGGCTATCAATCAGCCCCAGCATTTT. This gives the protein CATSRDYSRAINQPQHF.

This clonotype was observed a few times. The chain employs TRBV29-1 and TRBJ2-3; 7 nucleotides agree with TRBD2. Germline CDR1 and CDR2: SQVTM and ANQGSEA. This CDR3 spans 14 amino acids. Trimming removed 4 bases from V and 0 bases from J; junction bases left unmatched: 4. The CDR3, as DNA: TGCAGCGTTGTGTCGGGAGGTAGCACAGATACGCAGTATTTT. Translation gives CSVVSGGSTDTQYF.

This clonotype was seen many times. The rearrangement links TRBV6-1 to TRBJ2-1; possible D gene TRBD1, 6 bases. The germline V gene has CDR1 MNHNS and CDR2 SASEGT. Trimming took 7 bases from V and 6 from J, leaving 16 bases between them. The CDR3 has 14 amino acids. The CDR3 reads CASIFLGRGNEQFF. CDR3 sequence (DNA): TGTGCCAGCATTTTTTTGGGCAGGGGCAATGAGCAGTTCTTC.

In this sample, this clonotype turned up many times. The CDR3 loop is CASSQGELAGGPADTQYF. The CDR3 DNA follows: TGTGCCAGCAGCCAAGGGGAGCTGGCGGGAGGGCCCGCAGATACGCAGTATTTT. The chain combines TRBV3-1 with TRBJ2-3; 9 bases match TRBD2. The CDR3 is made up of 18 amino acids. Losses at the gene ends were 1 base for V and 4 bases for J; bases not matched to a gene: 12. In germline, CDR1 is LGHDT, CDR2 YNNKEL (reference sequence).

A few counts support this clonotype. The chain has TRBV6-2 or TRBV6-3 and TRBJ2-5, with 9 positions matching TRBD1. The junction had 13 bases not matched to a gene; V was cut back by 6 bases and J by 5 bases. The CDR3 runs 16 residues. Per the germline V gene, CDR1 is MNHEY and CDR2 is SVGEGT. Here the CDR3 DNA reads TGTGCCAGCAGCCCGTATTCTGGGACAGGGCCGGAGACCCAGTACTTC. Protein product: CASSPYSGTGPETQYF.